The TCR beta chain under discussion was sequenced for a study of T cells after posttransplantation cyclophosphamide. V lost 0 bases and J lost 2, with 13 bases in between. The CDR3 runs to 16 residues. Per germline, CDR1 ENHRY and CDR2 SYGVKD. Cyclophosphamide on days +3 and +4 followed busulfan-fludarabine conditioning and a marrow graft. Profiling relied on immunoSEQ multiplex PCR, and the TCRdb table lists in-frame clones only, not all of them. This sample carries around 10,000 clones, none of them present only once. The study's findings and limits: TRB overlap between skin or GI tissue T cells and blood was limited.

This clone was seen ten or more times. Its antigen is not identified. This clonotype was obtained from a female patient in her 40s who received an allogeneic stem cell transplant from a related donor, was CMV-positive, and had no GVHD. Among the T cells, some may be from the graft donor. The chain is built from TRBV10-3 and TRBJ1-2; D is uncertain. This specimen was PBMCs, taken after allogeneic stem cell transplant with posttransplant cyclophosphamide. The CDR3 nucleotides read TGTGCCATCAGTGAGTCCCACGGGGATCCCAACTATGGCTACACCTTC. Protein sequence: CAISESHGDPNYGYTF.